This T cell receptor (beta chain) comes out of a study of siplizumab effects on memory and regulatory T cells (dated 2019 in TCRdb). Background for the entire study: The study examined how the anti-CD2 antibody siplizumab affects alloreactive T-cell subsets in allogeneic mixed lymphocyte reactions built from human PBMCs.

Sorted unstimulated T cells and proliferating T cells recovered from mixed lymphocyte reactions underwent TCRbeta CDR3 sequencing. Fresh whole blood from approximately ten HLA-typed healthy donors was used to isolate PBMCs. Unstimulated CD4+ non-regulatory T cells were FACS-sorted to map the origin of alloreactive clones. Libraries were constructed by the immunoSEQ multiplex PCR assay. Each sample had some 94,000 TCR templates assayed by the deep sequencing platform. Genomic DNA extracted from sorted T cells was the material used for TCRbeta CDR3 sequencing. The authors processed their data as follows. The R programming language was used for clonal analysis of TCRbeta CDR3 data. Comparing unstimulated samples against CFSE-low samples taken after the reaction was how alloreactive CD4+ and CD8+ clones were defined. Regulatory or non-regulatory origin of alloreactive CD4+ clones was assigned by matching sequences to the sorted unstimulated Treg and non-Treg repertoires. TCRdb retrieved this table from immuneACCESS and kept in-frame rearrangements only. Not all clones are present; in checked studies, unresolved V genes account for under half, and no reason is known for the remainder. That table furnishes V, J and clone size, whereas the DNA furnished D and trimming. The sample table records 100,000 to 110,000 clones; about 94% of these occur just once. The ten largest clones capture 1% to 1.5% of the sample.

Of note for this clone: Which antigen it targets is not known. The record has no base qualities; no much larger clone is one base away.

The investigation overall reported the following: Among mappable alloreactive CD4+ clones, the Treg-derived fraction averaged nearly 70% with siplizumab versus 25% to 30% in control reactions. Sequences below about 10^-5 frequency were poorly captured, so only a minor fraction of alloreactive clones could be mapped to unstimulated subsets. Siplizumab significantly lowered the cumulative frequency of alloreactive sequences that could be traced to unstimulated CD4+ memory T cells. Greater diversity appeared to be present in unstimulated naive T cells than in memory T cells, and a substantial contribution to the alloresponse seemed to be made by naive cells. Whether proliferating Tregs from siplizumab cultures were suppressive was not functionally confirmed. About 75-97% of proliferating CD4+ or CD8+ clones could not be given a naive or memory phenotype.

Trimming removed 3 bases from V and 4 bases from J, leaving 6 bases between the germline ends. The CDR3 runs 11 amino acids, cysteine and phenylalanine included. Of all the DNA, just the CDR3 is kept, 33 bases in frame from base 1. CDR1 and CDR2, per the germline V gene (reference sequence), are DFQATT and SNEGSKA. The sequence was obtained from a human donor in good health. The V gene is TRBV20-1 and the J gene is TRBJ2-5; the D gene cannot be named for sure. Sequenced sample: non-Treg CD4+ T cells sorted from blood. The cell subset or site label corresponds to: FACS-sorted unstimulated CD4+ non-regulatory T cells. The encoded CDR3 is CSARAPETQYF. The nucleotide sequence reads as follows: TGCAGTGCTAGGGCTCCAGAGACCCAGTACTTC.